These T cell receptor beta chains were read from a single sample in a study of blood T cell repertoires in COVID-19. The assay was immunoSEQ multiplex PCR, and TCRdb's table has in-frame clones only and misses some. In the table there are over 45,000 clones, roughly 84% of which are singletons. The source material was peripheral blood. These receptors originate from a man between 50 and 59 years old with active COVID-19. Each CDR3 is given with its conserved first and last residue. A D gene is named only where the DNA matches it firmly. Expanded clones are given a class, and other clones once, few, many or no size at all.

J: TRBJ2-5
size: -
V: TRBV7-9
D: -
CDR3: CASSSGQPLYQETQYF
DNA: TGTGCCAGCAGCTCTGGACAGCCGCTGTACCAAGAGACCCAGTACTTC

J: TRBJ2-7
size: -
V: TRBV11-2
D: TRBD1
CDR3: CASSPGTDYEQYF
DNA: TGTGCCAGCAGCCCCGGGACAGACTACGAGCAGTACTTC

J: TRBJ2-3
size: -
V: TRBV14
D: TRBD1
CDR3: CASSQFRTGITDTQYF
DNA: TGTGCCAGCAGCCAATTTCGGACAGGGATCACAGATACGCAGTATTTT

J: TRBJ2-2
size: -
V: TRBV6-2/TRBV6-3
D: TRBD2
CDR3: CASSYGLAGVSGTGELFF
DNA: TGTGCCAGCAGTTACGGACTAGCGGGGGTATCGGGCACCGGGGAGCTGTTTTTT

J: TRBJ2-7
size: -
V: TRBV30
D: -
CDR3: CAWRTGLHYEQYF
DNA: TGTGCCTGGAGGACGGGACTTCACTACGAGCAGTACTTC

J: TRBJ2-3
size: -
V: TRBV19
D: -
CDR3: CASSIVGGWADTQYF
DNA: TGTGCCAGTAGTATAGTTGGGGGGTGGGCAGATACGCAGTATTTT

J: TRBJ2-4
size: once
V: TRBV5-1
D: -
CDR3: CASSLAGTGDIQYF
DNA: TGCGCCAGCAGCTTGGCCGGGACTGGGGACATTCAGTACTTC

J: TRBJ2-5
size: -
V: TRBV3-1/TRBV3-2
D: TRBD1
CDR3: CASSQGTGTQYF
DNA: TGTGCCAGCAGCCAAGGGACAGGGACCCAGTACTTC

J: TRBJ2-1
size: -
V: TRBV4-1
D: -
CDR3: CASSRSGSYNEQFF
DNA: TGCGCCAGCAGTCGAAGCGGTTCCTACAATGAGCAGTTCTTC

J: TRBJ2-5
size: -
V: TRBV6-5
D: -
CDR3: CASSYPGLPNRETQYF
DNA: TGTGCCAGCAGTTACCCGGGACTCCCTAATAGAGAGACCCAGTACTTC

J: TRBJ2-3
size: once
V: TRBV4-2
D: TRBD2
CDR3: CASSQEGLAGVIDTQYF
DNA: TGTGCCAGCAGCCAAGAAGGGCTAGCGGGAGTTATAGATACGCAGTATTTT

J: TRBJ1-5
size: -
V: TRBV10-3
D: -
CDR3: CAISSNPLDQPQHF
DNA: TGTGCCATCAGTTCTAACCCTCTGGATCAGCCCCAGCATTTT

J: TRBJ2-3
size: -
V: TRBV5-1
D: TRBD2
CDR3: CASSLSGRASARDTQYF
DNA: TGCGCCAGCAGCTTAAGCGGGAGGGCCTCCGCACGGGATACGCAGTATTTT

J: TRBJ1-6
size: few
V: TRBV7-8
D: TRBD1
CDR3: CASSWDRSGYNSPLHF
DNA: TGTGCCAGCAGCTGGGACAGGTCCGGGTATAATTCACCCCTCCACTTT

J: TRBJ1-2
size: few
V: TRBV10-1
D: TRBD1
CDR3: CASSVSEGAGGLYGYTF
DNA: TGCGCCAGCAGTGTTAGTGAGGGGGCGGGCGGCCTCTATGGCTACACCTTC

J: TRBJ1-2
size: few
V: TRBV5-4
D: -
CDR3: CASSPDSNYGYTF
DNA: TGTGCCAGCAGCCCCGACTCTAACTATGGCTACACCTTC

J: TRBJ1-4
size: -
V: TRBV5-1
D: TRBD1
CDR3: CASSSVGQPNEKLFF
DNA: TGCGCCAGCAGCTCGGTGGGACAGCCTAATGAAAAACTGTTTTTT

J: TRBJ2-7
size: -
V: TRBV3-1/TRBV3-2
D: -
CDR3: CASSQDGPYEQYF
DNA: TGTGCCAGCAGCCAAGATGGGCCCTACGAGCAGTACTTC

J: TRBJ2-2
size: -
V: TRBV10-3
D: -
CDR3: CAISGTTEAVRRSGELFF
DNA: TGTGCCATCAGTGGTACGACAGAGGCGGTGAGACGGTCCGGGGAGCTGTTTTTT

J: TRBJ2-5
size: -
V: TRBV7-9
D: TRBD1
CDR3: CASSNRDRGRETQYF
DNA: TGTGCCAGCAGCAACCGGGACAGGGGTCGGGAGACCCAGTACTTC

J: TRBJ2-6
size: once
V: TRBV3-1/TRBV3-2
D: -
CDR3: CASSQDFTGSGANVLTF
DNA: TGTGCCAGCAGCCAAGATTTTACAGGGTCTGGGGCCAACGTCCTGACTTTC

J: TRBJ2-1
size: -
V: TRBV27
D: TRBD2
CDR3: CATLRRTSGLNEQFF
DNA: TGTGCCACCCTACGGAGGACTAGCGGCCTCAATGAGCAGTTCTTC

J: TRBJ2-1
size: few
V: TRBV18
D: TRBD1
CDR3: CASSPGWTGVNEQFF
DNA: TGTGCCAGCTCACCAGGGTGGACAGGGGTAAATGAGCAGTTCTTC

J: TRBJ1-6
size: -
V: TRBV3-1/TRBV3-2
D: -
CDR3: CASSQETGDNSPLHF
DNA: TGTGCCAGCAGCCAAGAAACAGGAGATAATTCACCCCTCCACTTT

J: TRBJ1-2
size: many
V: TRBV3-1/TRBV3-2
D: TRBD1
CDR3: CASSPGGAGLSRGYTF
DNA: TGTGCCAGCAGCCCAGGGGGCGCGGGACTATCTAGGGGCTACACCTTC

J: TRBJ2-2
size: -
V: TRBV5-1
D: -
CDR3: CASSLQTVNTGELFF
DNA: TGCGCCAGCAGCCTACAGACAGTCAACACCGGGGAGCTGTTTTTT